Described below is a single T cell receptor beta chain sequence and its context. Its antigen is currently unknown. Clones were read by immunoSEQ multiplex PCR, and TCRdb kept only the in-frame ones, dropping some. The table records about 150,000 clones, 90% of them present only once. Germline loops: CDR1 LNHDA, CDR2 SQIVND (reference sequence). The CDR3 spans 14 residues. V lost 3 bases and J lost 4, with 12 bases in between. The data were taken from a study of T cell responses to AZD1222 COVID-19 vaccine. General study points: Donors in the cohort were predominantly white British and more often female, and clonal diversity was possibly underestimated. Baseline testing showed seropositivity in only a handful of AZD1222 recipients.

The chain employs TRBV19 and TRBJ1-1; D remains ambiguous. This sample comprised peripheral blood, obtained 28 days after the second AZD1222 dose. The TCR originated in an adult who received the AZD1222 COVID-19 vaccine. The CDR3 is CASSIGGLSTEAFF. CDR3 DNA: TGTGCCAGTAGTATTGGTGGGTTGAGCACTGAAGCTTTCTTT.